One and the same sample provided the 9 T cell receptor beta chains below, sequenced in a study of CD8+CD57+ T cells in acquired aplastic anemia. Genomic DNA provided the template from which TCR beta VDJ and CDR3 profiles were obtained. One entry per CDR3 protein, called by TCRdb with MiXCR from the reads. The table has 100,000 to 120,000 distinct CDR3 sequences, 50% to 65% seen once; the top ten hold about 32%. Material for sequencing was sorted CD4+, CD8+, or CD8+CD57+ T cells (not recorded which) from PBMCs. These receptors were obtained from a human donor in good health, serving as a control.

There are a few counts of this clonotype. CDR3 in amino acids: CASTRGLAKYNEQFF. The CDR3 nucleotides read TGTGCCAGCACTCGGGGACTAGCGAAGTACAATGAGCAGTTCTTC. The chain uses TRBV6-2 or TRBV6-3 and TRBJ2-1; 10 bases fit TRBD2. Germline CDR1 MNHEY, CDR2 SVGEGT. The CDR3 consists of 15 residues. J was trimmed by 4 bases and V by 7 bases; bases with no gene match: 7.

Many counts were recorded for this clonotype. V is TRBV5-6 and J is TRBJ2-1, with a possible D match to TRBD2 (5 bases). Between the trimmed V and J ends, which lost 0 bases and 6 bases, there was a span of 10 bases. Germline-derived CDR1 and CDR2 are SGHDT and YYEEEE. The CDR3 consists of 14 residues. This chain's CDR3 is CASSLESGINEQFF. The CDR3 nucleotides are TGTGCCAGCAGCTTGGAGAGCGGTATCAATGAGCAGTTCTTC.

The CDR3, as DNA: TGTGCCAGCAGCCTCGGGCATGGCTACTACGAGCAGTACTTC. This translates into CASSLGHGYYEQYF. The chain combines TRBV25-1 with TRBJ2-7; D remains ambiguous. CDR3 length: 14 residues. The germline CDR1 and CDR2 sequences are MGHDK and SYGVNS. Trimming took off 6 bases at V and 3 bases at J, with 15 bases between the two ends.

This clonotype was counted many times. The J gene is TRBJ1-6, the V gene TRBV5-1; D remains ambiguous. This CDR3 region has 14 residues. Germline CDR1 and CDR2: SGHRS and YFSETQ. Trimming took off 0 bases at V and 10 bases at J, with 11 bases between the two ends. The CDR3 region has the DNA TGCGCCAGCAGCTTGGTTGGCTGGGAGTCACCCCTCCACTTT. It specifies CASSLVGWESPLHF.

This clonotype has a count of ten or more. The genes are TRBV5-6 and TRBJ1-1; D unclear. Germline V gene data show CDR1 as SGHDT and CDR2 as YYEEEE. The CDR3 runs to 12 residues. V was pared by 3 bases and J by 4 bases, with 7 bases between. The CDR3 loop reads CASSSISTEAFF. CDR3 nucleotide sequence: TGTGCCAGCAGCTCAATTAGCACTGAAGCTTTCTTT.

The V gene is TRBV25-1, the J gene TRBJ2-1; 8 bases match TRBD2. CDR3 size: 14 residues. Germline CDR1 MGHDK, CDR2 SYGVNS. V dropped 6 bases and J dropped 6; count of bases not matched to a gene: 7. The CDR3 nucleotides read TGTGCCAGCAGGGAAGCGGGGGCCTCCAATGAGCAGTTCTTC. As protein: CASREAGASNEQFF.

In the case of this clonotype: One junction end does not reproduce the germline sequence, and a read error may be involved. The chain combines TRBV29-1 with TRBJ2-2; no firm D call. CDR1 SQVTM and CDR2 ANQGSEA come from the germline V gene. CDR3 size: 15 residues. CDR3 protein: CSAEVAGRSIGELFF. In nucleotides, the CDR3 is TGCAGCGCTGAAGTAGCCGGGCGGAGCATCGGGGAGCTGTTTTTT.

This clonotype turned up a few times. The chain links TRBV15 to TRBJ1-2; 10 bases are a match to TRBD1. Germline trimming cut 1 base from V and 8 bases from J; bases unmatched to any gene: 4. CDR1 is LNHNV, CDR2 YYDKDF, per germline (reference sequence). This CDR3 is built from 14 residues. The CDR3 reads CATSRGQGAGGYTF. The CDR3 DNA reads TGTGCCACCAGCAGAGGACAGGGGGCCGGGGGCTACACCTTC.

This CDR3 is CASCSQGTAISYGYTF. The CDR3 nucleotides are TGTGCCAGCTGCTCGCAGGGGACAGCTATTTCCTATGGCTACACCTTC. The chain carries TRBV9 and TRBJ1-2; 7 nucleotides agree with TRBD1. The CDR3 has 16 amino acids. Losses at the gene ends were 7 bases for V and 4 bases for J; bases not matched to a gene: 16. Per the germline V gene, CDR1 is SGDLS and CDR2 is YYNGEE.